The 4 T cell receptor beta chains reported below all come from one sample, sequenced in a study of cytomegalovirus exposure and HLA in healthy donors. 13 Jbeta primers and 60 Vbeta primers were used for the PCR. This table comes from immunoSEQ multiplex PCR, and its TCRdb copy is limited to in-frame clones, with some not included. The sample comprises 150,000 to 200,000 clones, about 75% of which are singletons, and roughly 10% rests with the top ten. The sample comprised PBMCs. The receptors were sampled from a man in his late teens or twenties in good health and CMV-seropositive.

The rearrangement links TRBV28 to TRBJ2-5, with 11 bases lining up with TRBD1. From germline, CDR1 is MDHEN and CDR2 SYDVKM. Trimming cost V 11 bases and J 5 bases; bases outside gene matches: 7. The CDR3 has 13 amino acids. CDR3 residues: CASRDRGGETQYF. CDR3 bases: TGTGCCTCCCGGGACAGGGGGGGGGAGACCCAGTACTTC.

This chain connects TRBV5-3 to TRBJ1-5; 7 bases are shared with TRBD1. TRBV5-3 is treated as an ORF (open reading frame) with a function not yet certain. The ends lost 5 bases at V and 0 bases at J; junction bases unmatched: 5. The CDR3 length is 15 residues. The CDR3 loop reads CARREGQNSNQPQHF. The CDR3 region has the DNA TGTGCCAGAAGAGAGGGACAGAATAGCAATCAGCCCCAGCATTTT.

This chain uses TRBV7-9 with TRBJ2-5; tentative D call: TRBD2 (6 bases). The CDR3 has 12 residues. Per the germline V gene, CDR1 is SEHNR and CDR2 is FQNEAQ (reference sequence). V shed 1 base and J shed 7 bases, with 7 bases lying between them. CDR3 in amino acids: CASSLVGGTQYF. As DNA, the CDR3 is TGTGCCAGCAGCTTAGTGGGGGGGACCCAGTACTTC.

The chain recombines TRBV7-9 with TRBJ2-1; D is perhaps TRBD1 (6 bases). Germline V lookup: CDR1 SEHNR, CDR2 FQNEAQ (reference sequence). The CDR3 has 12 amino acids. The V end was cut by 5 bases, the J end by 7 bases, with 9 bases between. In nucleotides, the CDR3 is TGTGCCAGCAGCCAAACAGGGAATGAGCAGTTCTTC. It encodes CASSQTGNEQFF.